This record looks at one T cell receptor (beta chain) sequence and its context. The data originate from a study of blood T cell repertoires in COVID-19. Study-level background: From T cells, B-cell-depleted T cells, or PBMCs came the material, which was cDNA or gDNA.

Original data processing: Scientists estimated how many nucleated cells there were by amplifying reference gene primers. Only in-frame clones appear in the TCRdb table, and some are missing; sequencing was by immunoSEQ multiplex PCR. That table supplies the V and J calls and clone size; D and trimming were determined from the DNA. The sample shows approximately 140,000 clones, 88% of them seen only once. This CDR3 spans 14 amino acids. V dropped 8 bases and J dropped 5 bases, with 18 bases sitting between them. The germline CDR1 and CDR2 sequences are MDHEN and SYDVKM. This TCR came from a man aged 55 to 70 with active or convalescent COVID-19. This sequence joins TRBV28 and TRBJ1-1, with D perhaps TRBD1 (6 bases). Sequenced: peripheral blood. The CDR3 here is CASGSGGGATEAFF. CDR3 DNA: TGTGCCAGCGGGAGCGGGGGGGGCGCGACTGAAGCTTTCTTT.